This TCR beta chain derives from a study of cytomegalovirus exposure and HLA in healthy donors. Looking at the study overall: Out of roughly 170 million T cells, an earlier analysis found about 120 million unique TCR beta sequences in total. The study, taken as a whole, reports: Looking again later, the authors saw that most CMV-associated TCR beta chains seemed HLA-restricted. Across donors, most TCRs were seen rarely, yet some public ones were widespread.

With respect to this clone: Its matching antigen is unknown.

Donors were ostensibly healthy at sampling, although undocumented immune exposures were probable. The PCR made use of 60 Vbeta and 13 Jbeta primers. Some clones are missing from TCRdb's copy, which holds only in-frame ones; the method was immunoSEQ multiplex PCR. This table holds about 190,000 clones, 80% found once. Sequencing was carried out using PBMCs. The source is a boy between 5 and 17 years old in good health and CMV-seronegative.

The CDR3 DNA sequence: TGTGCCAGCAGTTACTTACGGGATAACTATGGCTACACCTTC. This sequence encodes CASSYLRDNYGYTF. The V gene is TRBV6-6, the J gene TRBJ1-2; D call uncertain. The CDR3 has 14 amino acids. The ends were cut back, 1 base at V and 1 base at J, with 7 bases in the middle. Germline CDR1 MNHNY, CDR2 SVGAGI (reference sequence).